This is a list of T cell receptor beta chains from one sample in a study of molecular identifiers for immune sequencing clone quantification. TCRdb re-called the PCR reads through MiXCR, storing one row per CDR3 protein. The data contain hundreds of thousands of distinct CDR3 sequences, under 25% of them singletons. Sample: naive CD8+ T cells from blood, with Jurkat cell RNA spiked in. These receptors were obtained from a human donor in good health. Some libraries in this study had Jurkat cell RNA spiked in. CDR3s include the opening cysteine and the closing phenylalanine or tryptophan. The order of the fields is clone size, J gene, D gene, V gene, CDR3 protein, CDR3 DNA. The D gene is left open where the match is weak. Some rows mark clone size as missing; the rest say once, few, many or name a class of expanded clone.

many TRBJ1-1 TRBD1 TRBV27 CASNRQGVATEAFF TGTGCCAGCAATCGACAGGGGGTGGCCACTGAAGCTTTCTTT
many TRBJ2-3 - TRBV12-3/TRBV12-4 CASSPRWGWQDTQYF TGTGCCAGCAGCCCCAGGTGGGGGTGGCAAGATACGCAGTATTTT
many TRBJ2-5 - TRBV12-3/TRBV12-4 CASAQNQETQYF TGTGCCAGCGCACAAAACCAAGAGACCCAGTACTTC
few TRBJ2-7 TRBD1 TRBV25-1 CASSEWRDRGTYEQYF TGTGCCAGCAGTGAATGGAGGGACAGGGGGACCTACGAGCAGTACTTC
many TRBJ2-7 - TRBV11-2 CASSLGTGRSYEQYF TGTGCCAGCAGCTTGGGAACAGGCCGCTCCTACGAGCAGTACTTC
- TRBJ2-3 - TRBV24-1 CATRDSYRVSTDTQYF TGTGCCACCCGTGATTCATACAGGGTTTCGACAGATACGCAGTATTTT
many TRBJ2-7 TRBD1 TRBV6-5 CASSSPGQGDEQYF TGTGCCAGCAGTTCGCCGGGACAGGGTGACGAGCAGTACTTC
many TRBJ2-5 - TRBV7-2 CASSLPGRGGETQYF TGTGCCAGCAGCTTACCCGGGAGAGGGGGTGAGACCCAGTACTTC
- TRBJ2-7 - TRBV11-3 CASSGPPHYEQYF TGTGCCAGCAGCGGACCGCCCCACTACGAGCAGTACTTC
- TRBJ2-3 - TRBV4-2 CASSQPSCPSTDTQYF TGTGCCAGCAGCCAGCCCTCGTGTCCTAGCACAGATACGCAGTATTTT
- TRBJ2-3 - TRBV27 CASSSTVISTDTQYF TGTGCCAGCAGTTCGACAGTTATTAGCACAGATACGCAGTATTTT
- TRBJ1-1 TRBD1 TRBV28 CASSDRANTEAFF TGTGCCAGCAGTGACAGGGCGAACACTGAAGCTTTCTTT
- TRBJ2-3 TRBD2 TRBV14 CASSQDLGAGASTATQYF TGTGCCAGCAGCCAAGATCTTGGAGCGGGGGCTAGCACAGCTACGCAGTATTTT
- TRBJ2-2 - TRBV10-1 CASTAGSTGELFF TGCGCCAGCACGGCGGGGAGCACCGGGGAGCTGTTTTTT
- TRBJ1-2 - TRBV2 CASGRGNPANYGYTF TGTGCCAGCGGAAGGGGGAACCCAGCTAACTATGGCTACACCTTC
- TRBJ2-7 - TRBV9 CASSLRASTYKQYF TGTGCCAGCAGCTTGCGTGCCTCAACCTACAAGCAGTACTTC
- TRBJ2-1 TRBD2 TRBV20-1 CSAFSGVISYNEQFF TGCAGTGCTTTTAGCGGGGTGATATCCTACAATGAGCAGTTCTTC
few TRBJ1-1 - TRBV5-6 CASSLRRAETEAFF TGTGCCAGCAGCCTGCGACGCGCGGAGACAGAAGCTTTCTTT
- TRBJ2-5 TRBD1 TRBV4-1 CASSQVRGGEETQYF TGCGCCAGCAGCCAAGTTAGAGGGGGCGAAGAGACCCAGTACTTC
many TRBJ2-7 TRBD1 TRBV4-1 CASSHGTGSYEQYF TGCGCCAGCAGCCACGGGACAGGGTCCTACGAGCAGTACTTC
- TRBJ1-5 TRBD1 TRBV10-3 CAISEKGDRGPQHF TGTGCCATCAGTGAGAAAGGGGACAGGGGGCCCCAGCATTTT
few TRBJ2-7 TRBD2 TRBV4-2 CASSPRGAGGTYEQYF TGTGCCAGCAGCCCCCGGGGAGCGGGAGGAACCTACGAGCAGTACTTC
many TRBJ2-3 - TRBV6-1 CASSELARTDTQYF TGTGCCAGCAGTGAACTTGCTAGAACAGATACGCAGTATTTT
many TRBJ1-6 - TRBV12-3/TRBV12-4 CASGRTALSLHF TGTGCCAGCGGCCGGACCGCACTTTCCCTCCACTTT
few TRBJ2-1 - TRBV27 CASSIGTGDEQFF TGTGCCAGCAGTATAGGGACGGGGGATGAGCAGTTCTTC